Below, 26 T cell receptor beta chains from the same sample are listed, as sequenced in a study of neoadjuvant nivolumab and ipilimumab in lung cancer. Here immunoSEQ multiplex PCR was the method, and the copy in TCRdb shows in-frame clones only, minus some. The sample yields about 25,000 clones, roughly four fifths seen once. This material consisted of tumor tissue, taken after neoadjuvant nivolumab, alone or with ipilimumab, at or shortly before surgery. The receptors shown here come from an adult with non-small cell lung cancer.

The chain recombines TRBV5-1 with TRBJ2-7; 13 bases match TRBD2. The CDR3 loop spans 16 amino acids. Trimming cost V 0 bases and J 6 bases; bases outside gene matches: 6. Germline CDR1 SGHRS, CDR2 YFSETQ. CDR3 in DNA: TGCGCCAGCAGCTTGGGACTAGCGGGAGGAGTTGGCGAGCAGTACTTC. Translation: CASSLGLAGGVGEQYF.

The chain joins TRBV14 to TRBJ1-2; weak D call: TRBD1 (6 bases). Per germline, CDR1 SGHDN and CDR2 FVKESK. Trimming took 4 bases from V and 5 from J, leaving 11 bases between them. There are 13 residues in the CDR3. This chain's CDR3 is CASSRGGAYGYTF. The DNA for the CDR3 is TGTGCCAGCAGCCGCGGGGGGGCGTATGGCTACACCTTC.

CDR3 sequence: CASISRGGYGYTF. Written as DNA, the CDR3 is TGTGCCAGCATCTCCCGGGGAGGCTATGGCTACACCTTC. V is TRBV7-9 and J is TRBJ1-2; D is uncertain. Between the trimmed V and J ends, which lost 7 bases and 4 bases, there was a span of 13 bases. Germline CDR1 SEHNR, CDR2 FQNEAQ (reference sequence). The CDR3 extends over 13 amino acids.

The DNA for the CDR3 is TGTGCCAGCTCTAGACCCGCCGGGGAGCTGTTTTTT. This sequence encodes CASSRPAGELFF. The chain carries TRBV27 and TRBJ2-2; no reliable D call. Germline CDR1 is MNHEY and CDR2 is SMNVEV (reference sequence). Between the trimmed V and J ends, which lost 8 bases and 6 bases, there was a span of 10 bases. This CDR3 contains 12 residues.

The genes are TRBV11-2 and TRBJ2-1, with TRBD1 matching 7 bases. This CDR3 is built from 17 residues. V was clipped by 5 bases and J by 0 bases; unmatched bases: 10. Germline V gene data show CDR1 as SGHAT and CDR2 as FQNNGV. CDR3 DNA sequence: TGTGCCAGCAGCCTCAGGGGGAAGATCAGCTCCTACAATGAGCAGTTCTTC. It specifies CASSLRGKISSYNEQFF.

The CDR3: CASRRQVQETQYF. The CDR3 DNA reads as TGTGCCAGCAGGAGACAGGTCCAAGAGACCCAGTACTTC. The rearrangement uses TRBV2 and TRBJ2-5; D possibly corresponds to TRBD1 (6 bases). CDR3 length: 13 amino acids. V lost 6 bases and J lost 1, with 9 bases in between. The V gene's germline CDR1 is SNHLY and CDR2 FYNNEI.

This chain links TRBV7-9 with TRBJ2-7; 11 nucleotides align to TRBD2. This CDR3 contains 16 residues. Per germline, CDR1 SEHNR and CDR2 FQNEAQ (reference sequence). Trimming cost V 5 bases and J 3 bases; bases outside gene matches: 9. The CDR3 reads CASSLSGTSGLYEQYF. The CDR3, as DNA: TGTGCCAGCAGCCTATCCGGGACTAGCGGCCTCTACGAGCAGTACTTC.

The V and J genes are TRBV5-1 and TRBJ1-5, with a possible D match to TRBD1 (5 bases). Trimming left V 0 bases short and J 3 bases short, with 10 bases between. Germline CDR1 and CDR2: SGHRS and YFSETQ. This CDR3 contains 15 residues. Here the CDR3 DNA reads TGCGCCAGCAGCTTGGGACAGAGTAACAATCAGCCCCAGCATTTT. Protein: CASSLGQSNNQPQHF.

This chain's CDR3 is CSTNRALTEAFF. In DNA, the CDR3 is TGCAGCACAAACCGGGCCCTGACTGAAGCTTTCTTT. The V and J genes are TRBV29-1 and TRBJ1-1; D uncertain. This CDR3 is 12 amino acids long. Germline V lookup: CDR1 SQVTM, CDR2 ANQGSEA. V was clipped by 8 bases and J by 5 bases, with 15 bases between them.

The V and J genes are TRBV30 and TRBJ2-5, with D maybe TRBD2 (7 bases). The CDR3 has 13 residues. Germline CDR1 reads GTSNPN; CDR2 reads SVGIG (reference sequence). V was trimmed by 1 base and J by 4 bases, leaving 10 bases between them. Written as DNA, the CDR3 is TGTGCCTGGAGTGCGGGGGGCGGAGAGACCCAGTACTTC. Translation: CAWSAGGGETQYF.

The rearrangement uses TRBV29-1 and TRBJ2-1, with TRBD2 as a possible D gene (5 bases). CDR1 is SQVTM, CDR2 ANQGSEA, per germline. V was clipped by 0 bases and J by 3 bases, with 6 bases between them. This CDR3 spans 13 amino acids. CDR3 nucleotide sequence: TGCAGCGTTGAAGAGGGGAGCTACAATGAGCAGTTCTTC. Translated, it gives CSVEEGSYNEQFF.

This clone was picked up one time. The CDR3 reads CASSLAAQGQEKLFF. In DNA form, the CDR3 reads TGTGCCAGCAGCTTAGCGGCACAGGGTCAGGAAAAACTGTTTTTT. The chain couples TRBV7-8 to TRBJ1-4; D possibly corresponds to TRBD1 (6 bases). From germline, CDR1 is SGHVS and CDR2 FQNEAQ. The germline V and J ends were trimmed by 0 bases and 8 bases, with 13 bases remaining between them. The CDR3 has 15 residues.

The chain uses TRBV18 and TRBJ1-3; TRBD1 matches 7 bases. V shed 0 bases and J 3 bases; nucleotides not matched to a gene: 5. CDR3 length equals 16 residues. CDR1 is KGHSH, CDR2 LQKENI, per germline. The CDR3: CASSPPGQNLGNTIYF. CDR3 in DNA: TGTGCCAGCTCACCACCGGGACAGAACCTTGGAAACACCATATATTTT.

The V and J genes are TRBV29-1 and TRBJ1-3; D uncertain. The CDR3 length is 13 residues. Germline V gene lookup returns CDR1 SQVTM and CDR2 ANQGSEA. With 6 bases removed from V and 0 bases from J, the gap between germline ends came to 9 bases. CDR3 DNA: TGCAGCGTCAGCCTTTCCTCTGGAAACACCATATATTTT. It translates to CSVSLSSGNTIYF.

The table lists this clone with a few counts. This sequence joins TRBV30 and TRBJ2-1; D possibly corresponds to TRBD1 (5 bases). The CDR3 spans 11 residues. Germline V gene data show CDR1 as GTSNPN and CDR2 as SVGIG (reference sequence). Trimming left V 0 bases short and J 15 bases short, with 12 bases between. The CDR3 spells CAWSVQEGRFF. DNA for the CDR3: TGTGCCTGGAGTGTACAGGAAGGGCGGTTCTTC.

This clone turned up a few times. The chain couples TRBV6-9 to TRBJ2-7, with D maybe TRBD1 (6 bases). CDR1 and CDR2 from the germline V gene are MNHGY and SVAAGI. The CDR3 spans 15 residues. V was clipped by 5 bases and J by 1 base, with 15 bases between them. This CDR3 reads CASSELGADSYEQYF. CDR3 nucleotide sequence: TGTGCCAGCAGTGAACTGGGGGCCGATTCCTACGAGCAGTACTTC.

The chain joins TRBV15 to TRBJ2-1; no clear D. The CDR3 has 13 amino acids. Trimming removed 0 bases from V and 6 bases from J, with 6 bases in between. CDR1 and CDR2 (germline): LNHNV, YYDKDF (reference sequence). The CDR3 DNA sequence: TGTGCCACCAGCAGAGATCGCGGCAATGAGCAGTTCTTC. Translation: CATSRDRGNEQFF.

The V and J genes are TRBV14 and TRBJ1-1; TRBD1 aligns across 8 bases. The CDR3 covers 16 residues. Germline trimming cut 4 bases from V and 3 bases from J; bases unmatched to any gene: 10. In germline, CDR1 is SGHDN, CDR2 FVKESK. The CDR3 DNA follows: TGTGCCAGCAGCCTCAGGGGGCTGATGGTAGACACTGAAGCTTTCTTT. Amino acid sequence: CASSLRGLMVDTEAFF.

This chain links TRBV6-1 with TRBJ1-5; D not certain. CDR3 length: 15 residues. Germline assignment: CDR1 MNHNS and CDR2 SASEGT. V was clipped by 7 bases and J by 5 bases, with 18 bases between them. The CDR3 sequence: CASNSQPGLDQPQHF. CDR3 DNA: TGTGCCAGCAACTCCCAACCGGGTCTGGATCAGCCCCAGCATTTT.

The chain joins TRBV11-1 to TRBJ2-7; 13 nucleotides match TRBD2. Germline CDR1 reads SGHAT; CDR2 reads FQDESV (reference sequence). V lost 6 bases to trimming and J lost 5 bases; unmatched junction nucleotides: 10. CDR3 length equals 16 residues. The CDR3 DNA follows: TGTGCCAGCAGGCGCGGGACTAGCGGGATTGGCCACGAGCAGTACTTC. Amino acid sequence: CASRRGTSGIGHEQYF.

This clone was counted once. This chain uses TRBV11-2 with TRBJ1-1; D might be TRBD1 (6 bases). The length of the CDR3 is 14 residues. Per germline, CDR1 SGHAT and CDR2 FQNNGV. V was pared by 4 bases and J by 1 base, with 10 bases between. The CDR3 DNA reads TGTGCCAGCAGCTGGGGGGCGGCGAACACTGAAGCTTTCTTT. This codes for CASSWGAANTEAFF.

Here the CDR3 reads CASKKSASGRYSTDTQYF. In DNA, the CDR3 is TGTGCCAGTAAAAAGAGCGCTAGCGGGAGATATAGCACAGATACGCAGTATTTT. This sequence joins TRBV19 and TRBJ2-3; TRBD2 matches 10 bases. With V trimmed by 7 bases and J by 0 bases, 13 bases remained unmatched. Germline V gives CDR1 LNHDA, CDR2 SQIVND (reference sequence). This CDR3 comprises 18 residues.

V and J are TRBV6-1 and TRBJ2-3; 7 bases agree with TRBD2. V gave up 4 bases and J gave up 0 bases; unmatched junction bases: 7. CDR1 and CDR2 from the germline V gene are MNHNS and SASEGT. The CDR3 covers 16 residues. CDR3 nucleotide sequence: TGTGCCAGCAGTGTCATAGCGGGCTTAAGCACAGATACGCAGTATTTT. Translating it yields CASSVIAGLSTDTQYF.

This chain uses TRBV7-2 with TRBJ2-1; D unclear. Germline assignment: CDR1 SGHTA and CDR2 FQGNSA. This CDR3 contains 12 residues. Trimming left V 5 bases short and J 1 base short, with 3 bases between. The DNA of the CDR3 is TGTGCCAGCAGCGCTTCCTACAATGAGCAGTTCTTC. It is translated as CASSASYNEQFF.

The CDR3 DNA is TGTGCCAGTAGTATCTCTCAGGACAGGGGGTACGAGCAGTACTTC. Its translation: CASSISQDRGYEQYF. This chain uses TRBV19 with TRBJ2-7; 10 nucleotides agree with TRBD1. Trimming took 3 bases from V and 4 from J; bases not matched to a gene: 6. CDR1 and CDR2 from the germline V gene are LNHDA and SQIVND (reference sequence). The CDR3 totals 15 residues.

This sequence joins TRBV30 and TRBJ2-6; D gene ambiguous. The V and J ends lost 0 bases and 1 base respectively, with 10 bases between them. Germline V gives CDR1 GTSNPN, CDR2 SVGIG (reference sequence). The CDR3 runs 16 residues. The CDR3 loop reads CAWSVRRLSGANVLTF. As DNA, the CDR3 is TGTGCCTGGAGTGTACGAAGGCTGTCTGGGGCCAACGTCCTGACTTTC.